Detailed here is one TCR beta chain. Its antigen is not known. The sample is drawn from a study of blood T cells in healthy people across ages. Study-level points and caveats: TCR beta diversity tracked closely with naive T cell percentage. The authors considered diversity estimates from one million T cells to be underestimates.

CDR3 length: 16 residues. CDR1 is MDHEN, CDR2 SYDVKM, per germline. With V trimmed by 6 bases and J by 2 bases, 6 bases remained unmatched. Each sample gave at least 6 million isolated PBMCs. Combining a sample-barcoded 5' primer with a J-beta primer mix, a second PCR ran for roughly 7 to 11 cycles. Any given sample supplied a minimum of 3 million CDR3-containing paired-end reads. MiXCR, run by TCRdb on the 5' RACE reads, gives a single entry per CDR3 protein. The repertoire holds more than 650,000 distinct CDR3 sequences, with 20% to 25% as singletons. Sequencing used blood. The TCR originated in a man aged 65-85 years in good health. The chain uses TRBV28 and TRBJ2-6; 8 positions agree with TRBD1. The CDR3 DNA follows: TGTGCCAGCAGACCCCTGGGACAGGCTGGGGCCAACGTCCTGACTTTC. It translates to CASRPLGQAGANVLTF.